This T cell receptor beta chain was captured by sequencing in a study of T cells expressing NK-cell markers. Whole-study results and caveats: Researchers report these clonotypes also headed the CD3+CD56-NKG2C+ fraction in several donors. Dominant NKG2C+ clonotypes in over 5 donors made up about 1.0-7.5% of CD8+ T cells.

As for this clonotype: Its antigen is not identified.

TCR beta cDNA was made by 5'RACE template switching with UMIs. Reanalyzing the 5' RACE reads, TCRdb keeps one entry per CDR3 protein, without DNA. The sample totals roughly 390,000 distinct CDR3 sequences; its top ten clones hold around 11%. The CDR3 loop spans 14 amino acids. The germline gives CDR1 MDHEN, CDR2 SYDVKM. The sequencing input was blood T cells: a sorted CD56 or NKG2C T cell subset, CD4+ or CD8+ T cells, or bulk PBMC T cells (not recorded which). This sequence joins TRBV28 and TRBJ2-1; no DNA is available, so the TRBD1 call from TCRdb remains unchecked. The receptor comes from a woman aged 45-60 years in good health. This chain's CDR3 is CASRETVGGNEQFF.